This paragraph reports one TCR beta chain. Germline CDR1 is SGHVS and CDR2 is FNYEAQ. V lost 0 bases to trimming and J lost 0 bases, with 14 bases between them. The CDR3 is 17 amino acids. This sample is part of a study of type 1 and type 2 diabetes patients. Genomic DNA was the PCR template. The TCR beta CDR3 region was amplified using 30 forward and 13 reverse primers. TCRdb analysed the multiplex PCR reads with MiXCR anew, one entry per CDR3 protein. The data show some 250,000 distinct CDR3 sequences, around 47% seen once. This rearrangement joins TRBV7-6 to TRBJ2-5, with D perhaps given as TRBD1 or TRBD2 (5 bases each). The TCR originated in a man in his late teens or twenties with type 2 diabetes. The specimen was peripheral blood mononuclear cells (PBMCs). DNA for the CDR3: TGTGCCAGCAGCTTAGCGTTCGGGACGCCGGACCAAGAGACCCAGTACTTC. Translation gives CASSLAFGTPDQETQYF.